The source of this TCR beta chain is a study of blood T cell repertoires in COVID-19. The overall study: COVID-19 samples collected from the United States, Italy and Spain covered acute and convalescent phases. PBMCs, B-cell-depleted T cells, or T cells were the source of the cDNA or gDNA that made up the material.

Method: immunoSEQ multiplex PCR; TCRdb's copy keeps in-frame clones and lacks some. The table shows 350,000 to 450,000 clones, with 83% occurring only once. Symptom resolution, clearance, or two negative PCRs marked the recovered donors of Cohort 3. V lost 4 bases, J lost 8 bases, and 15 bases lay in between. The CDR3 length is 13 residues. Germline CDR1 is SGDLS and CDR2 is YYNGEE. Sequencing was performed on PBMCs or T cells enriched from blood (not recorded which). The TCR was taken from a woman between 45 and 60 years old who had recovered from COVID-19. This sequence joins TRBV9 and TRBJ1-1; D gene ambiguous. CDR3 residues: CASSSLGREEAFF. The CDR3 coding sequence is TGTGCCAGCAGCTCGCTTGGGCGGGAAGAAGCTTTCTTT.